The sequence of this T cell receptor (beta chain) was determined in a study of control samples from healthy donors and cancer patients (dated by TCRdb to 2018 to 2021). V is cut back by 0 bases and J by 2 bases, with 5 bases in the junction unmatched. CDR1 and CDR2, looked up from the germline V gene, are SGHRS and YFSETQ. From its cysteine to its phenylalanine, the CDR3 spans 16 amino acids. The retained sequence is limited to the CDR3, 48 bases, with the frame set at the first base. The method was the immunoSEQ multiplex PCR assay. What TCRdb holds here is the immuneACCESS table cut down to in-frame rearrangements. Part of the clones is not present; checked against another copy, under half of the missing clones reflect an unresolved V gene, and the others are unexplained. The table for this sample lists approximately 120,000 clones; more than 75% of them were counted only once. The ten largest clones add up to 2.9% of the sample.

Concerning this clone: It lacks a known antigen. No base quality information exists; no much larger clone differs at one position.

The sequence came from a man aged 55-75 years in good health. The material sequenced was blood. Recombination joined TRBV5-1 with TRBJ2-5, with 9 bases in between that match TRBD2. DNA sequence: TGCGCCAGCAGCTTGGATCTAGCGGGGAAACAAGAGACCCAGTACTTC. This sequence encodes CASSLDLAGKQETQYF.